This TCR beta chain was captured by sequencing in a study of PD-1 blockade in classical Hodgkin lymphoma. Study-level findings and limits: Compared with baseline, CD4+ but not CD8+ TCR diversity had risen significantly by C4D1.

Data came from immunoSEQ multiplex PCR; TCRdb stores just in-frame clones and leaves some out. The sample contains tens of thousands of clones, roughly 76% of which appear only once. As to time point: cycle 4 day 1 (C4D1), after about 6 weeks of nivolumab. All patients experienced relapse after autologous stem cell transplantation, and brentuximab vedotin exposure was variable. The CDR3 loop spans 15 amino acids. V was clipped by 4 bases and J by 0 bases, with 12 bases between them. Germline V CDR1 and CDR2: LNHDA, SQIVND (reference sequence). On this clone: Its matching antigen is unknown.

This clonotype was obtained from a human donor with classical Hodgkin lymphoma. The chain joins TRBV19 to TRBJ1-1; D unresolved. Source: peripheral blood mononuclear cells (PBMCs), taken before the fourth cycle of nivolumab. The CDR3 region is CASSTYLGLNTEAFF. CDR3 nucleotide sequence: TGTGCCAGTAGTACCTACCTTGGACTGAACACTGAAGCTTTCTTT.